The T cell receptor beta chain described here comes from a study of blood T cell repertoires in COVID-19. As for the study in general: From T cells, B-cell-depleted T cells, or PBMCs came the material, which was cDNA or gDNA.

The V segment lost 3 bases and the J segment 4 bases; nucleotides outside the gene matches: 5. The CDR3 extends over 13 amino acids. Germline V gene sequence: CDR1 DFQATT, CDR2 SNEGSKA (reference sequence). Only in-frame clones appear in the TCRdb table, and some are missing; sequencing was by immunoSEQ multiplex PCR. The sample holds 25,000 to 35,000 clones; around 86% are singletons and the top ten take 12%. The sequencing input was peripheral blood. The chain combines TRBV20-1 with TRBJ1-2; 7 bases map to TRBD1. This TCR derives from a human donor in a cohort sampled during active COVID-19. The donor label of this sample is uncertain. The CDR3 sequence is CSASAGQFYGYTF. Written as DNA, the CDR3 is TGCAGTGCTAGTGCGGGACAGTTCTATGGCTACACCTTC.